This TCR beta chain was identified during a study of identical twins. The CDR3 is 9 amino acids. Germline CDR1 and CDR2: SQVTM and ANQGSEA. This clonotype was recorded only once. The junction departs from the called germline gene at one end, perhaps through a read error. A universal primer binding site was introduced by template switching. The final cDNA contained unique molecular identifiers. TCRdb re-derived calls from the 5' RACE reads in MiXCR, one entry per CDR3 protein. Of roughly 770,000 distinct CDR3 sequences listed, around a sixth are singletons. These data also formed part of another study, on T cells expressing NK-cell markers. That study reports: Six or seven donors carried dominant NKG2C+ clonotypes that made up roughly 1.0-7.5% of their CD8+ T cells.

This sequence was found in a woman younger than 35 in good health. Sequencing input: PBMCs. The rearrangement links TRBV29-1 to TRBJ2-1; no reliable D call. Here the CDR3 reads CSASPSGLF. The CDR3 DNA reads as TGCAGCGCCTCCCCGTCGGGTCTCTTC.